These T cell receptor beta chains were read from a single sample in a study of T cell responses to AZD1222 COVID-19 vaccine. The protocol was immunoSEQ multiplex PCR, while the TCRdb copy is restricted to in-frame clones and leaves out a portion. This sample has about 120,000 clones; about 89% occur once, and the top ten carry more than 9%. This specimen was peripheral blood, taken on day 0 of AZD1222 vaccination. The source of these receptors is an adult in good health. Both conserved end residues are trimmed from each CDR3.

J gene: TRBJ1-1
V gene: TRBV6-5
CDR3 protein: ASSYGRANTEAF

J gene: TRBJ2-7
V gene: TRBV6-1
CDR3 protein: ASSELGREQY

J gene: TRBJ1-6
V gene: TRBV28
CDR3 protein: ASSFKRWTNNSPLH

J gene: TRBJ1-3
V gene: TRBV19
CDR3 protein: ASSISWTGPGNTIY

J gene: TRBJ2-6
V gene: TRBV19
CDR3 protein: ASSRGGGLHSGANVLT

J gene: TRBJ2-2
V gene: TRBV9
CDR3 protein: ASRPFAGTVNTGELF

J gene: TRBJ2-3
V gene: TRBV7-2
CDR3 protein: ASSSTSGRTDTQY

J gene: TRBJ1-2
V gene: TRBV7-8
CDR3 protein: ASTAFNYGYT

J gene: TRBJ2-5
V gene: TRBV6-5
CDR3 protein: ASRPHRGQETQY

J gene: TRBJ2-5
V gene: TRBV5-1
CDR3 protein: ASSLSPRETQY

J gene: TRBJ2-2
V gene: TRBV6-5
CDR3 protein: ASSYVQLGTTGELF

J gene: TRBJ2-3
V gene: TRBV7-2
CDR3 protein: ATLLAVGTDTQY

J gene: TRBJ1-3
V gene: TRBV15
CDR3 protein: ATRGTAGNTIY

J gene: TRBJ1-1
V gene: TRBV5-1
CDR3 protein: ASSLADSRNTEAF

J gene: TRBJ2-1
V gene: TRBV5-5
CDR3 protein: ASSLMRGYNEQF

J gene: TRBJ1-5
V gene: TRBV9
CDR3 protein: ASSVAGANQPQH

J gene: TRBJ2-7
V gene: TRBV18
CDR3 protein: ASSPVGLAGGLPGEQY

J gene: TRBJ2-1
V gene: TRBV28
CDR3 protein: ASSSPSGRVYEQF

J gene: TRBJ2-1
V gene: TRBV6-5
CDR3 protein: ASSYLPVETNEQF

J gene: TRBJ1-3
V gene: TRBV28
CDR3 protein: ASSSSVGWGTFSGNTIY

J gene: TRBJ2-7
V gene: TRBV18
CDR3 protein: ASSLRTSGIYEQY

J gene: TRBJ2-3
V gene: TRBV5-1
CDR3 protein: ASSPSSTDTQY

J gene: TRBJ2-7
V gene: TRBV6-4
CDR3 protein: ASSSQGGEQY

J gene: TRBJ2-7
V gene: TRBV4-1
CDR3 protein: ASSHLDRSSYEQY

J gene: TRBJ2-7
V gene: TRBV14
CDR3 protein: ASSQGSGLSYEQY

J gene: TRBJ1-2
V gene: TRBV5-4
CDR3 protein: ASSPGDRGRHGYT

J gene: TRBJ1-3
V gene: TRBV18
CDR3 protein: ASSPPRSSGNTIY

J gene: TRBJ1-2
V gene: TRBV7-2
CDR3 protein: ASSLGAKSGGYT

J gene: TRBJ1-1
V gene: TRBV6-5
CDR3 protein: ASSYLTGDTEAF

J gene: TRBJ2-7
V gene: TRBV28
CDR3 protein: ASSSSIAGKNYEQY

J gene: TRBJ2-7
V gene: TRBV5-6
CDR3 protein: ASSPPQTNYEQY

J gene: TRBJ2-1
V gene: TRBV7-9
CDR3 protein: ASSLVPGNPSDEQF

J gene: TRBJ1-1
V gene: TRBV5-1
CDR3 protein: ASSQYLMGQVNTEAF

J gene: TRBJ2-2
V gene: TRBV5-1
CDR3 protein: ASSLAQGGTGELF

J gene: TRBJ1-1
V gene: TRBV6-5
CDR3 protein: ASSRTGGATEAF

J gene: TRBJ2-7
V gene: TRBV19
CDR3 protein: ASSFTPSSSYEQY

J gene: TRBJ1-2
V gene: TRBV27
CDR3 protein: ASSLTGIGNYGYT

J gene: TRBJ1-5
V gene: TRBV28
CDR3 protein: ASSNTGTGYQPQH

J gene: TRBJ1-6
V gene: TRBV6-6
CDR3 protein: ASSKPSTGGRPLH

J gene: TRBJ2-3
V gene: TRBV7-3
CDR3 protein: ASSSGGTDADTQY

J gene: TRBJ1-1
V gene: TRBV12-3/TRBV12-4
CDR3 protein: ASTAGDRTEAF

J gene: TRBJ2-7
V gene: TRBV29-1
CDR3 protein: SVERGGPYEQY

J gene: TRBJ1-2
V gene: TRBV10-3
CDR3 protein: AISESARDSTSFYGYT

J gene: TRBJ2-2
V gene: TRBV9
CDR3 protein: ASTKVGGSNTGELF

J gene: TRBJ2-3
V gene: TRBV20-1
CDR3 protein: SARGRNTQY